This passage covers 14 T cell receptor beta chains from one sample sequenced in a study of shared clonotypes between healthy human individuals. Sequenced by immunoSEQ multiplex PCR; TCRdb stores in-frame clones only, minus some. The profile shows about 2.2 million clones, just over 90% of them singletons. Terminally differentiated effector memory CD45RA+ cells were excluded from the naive CD8 cells, which were CD45RO-negative and positively selected for CCR7. Sequencing was carried out using naive CD8+ T cells from PBMCs. These receptors came from a man aged 18 to 30 in good health. Some clones in this sample may be carry-over from other donors' samples.

This rearrangement joins TRBV7-2 to TRBJ1-1; tentatively, D is TRBD1 (5 bases). Trimming stripped 4 bases from V and 3 bases from J, with 21 bases between. Germline CDR1 is SGHTA and CDR2 is FQGNSA. The CDR3 is 17 amino acids. DNA of the CDR3: TGTGCCAGCAGCTCCCGAGTACGCGGGGGGGAGGACACTGAAGCTTTCTTT. Protein sequence: CASSSRVRGGEDTEAFF.

In regard to this clone: Other DNA variants within this sample encode the same CDR3. The V gene is TRBV18, the J gene TRBJ2-1; D is unresolved. The germline gives CDR1 KGHSH, CDR2 LQKENI. The CDR3 covers 13 residues. The V end was cut by 3 bases, the J end by 4 bases, with 7 bases between. CDR3 bases: TGTGCCAGCTCACCCATAGGATACAATGAGCAGTTCTTC. Protein sequence: CASSPIGYNEQFF.

The gene calls are TRBV29-1 and TRBJ2-7; unclear D gene. V was trimmed by 0 bases and J by 3 bases, leaving 12 bases between them. The CDR3 is 14 residues long. Germline CDR1 SQVTM, CDR2 ANQGSEA. CDR3: CSVEDTSTNYEQYF. DNA of the CDR3: TGCAGCGTTGAAGATACGTCGACAAACTACGAGCAGTACTTC.

This chain joins TRBV7-9 and TRBJ2-5, with 8 positions matching TRBD2. From germline, CDR1 is SEHNR and CDR2 FQNEAQ (reference sequence). The CDR3 spans 15 residues. V gave up 6 bases and J gave up 3 bases; unmatched junction bases: 9. The CDR3 reads CASSMRLANEETQYF. DNA of the CDR3: TGTGCCAGCAGTATGCGACTAGCGAATGAAGAGACCCAGTACTTC.

This clone showed up just a few times. This chain uses TRBV28 with TRBJ1-5; 9 nucleotides align to TRBD1. The V gene end was trimmed by 7 bases and the J gene end by 11 bases; junction bases not matched to a gene: 15. CDR1 is MDHEN and CDR2 is SYDVKM in the germline V gene. CDR3 length: 15 residues. CDR3 nucleotide sequence: TGTGCCAGCACCTACCGGGACAGGGAATTGGGGACCCAGCATTTT. Its translation: CASTYRDRELGTQHF.

V and J are TRBV27 and TRBJ2-5; D is perhaps TRBD1 (5 bases). Germline V lookup: CDR1 MNHEY, CDR2 SMNVEV (reference sequence). This CDR3 spans 19 amino acids. Trimming cost V 6 bases and J 7 bases, with 33 bases left between them. CDR3 DNA: TGTGCCAGCAGCTCTATTTATGCCCCAGACAGAAGGGGAACGGGGACCCAGTACTTC. Protein: CASSSIYAPDRRGTGTQYF.

The chain uses TRBV10-3 and TRBJ2-3; D is uncertain. Trimming shortened V by 10 bases and J by 2 bases, and 7 bases separated the two germline ends. CDR1 is ENHRY, CDR2 SYGVKD, per germline. The CDR3 consists of 11 residues. CDR3 bases: TGTGCCACACGAGACACAGATACGCAGTATTTT. The encoded protein is CATRDTDTQYF.

The J gene is TRBJ2-3, the V gene TRBV6-6; unclear D gene. Per the germline V gene, CDR1 is MNHNY and CDR2 is SVGAGI (reference sequence). Trimming removed 10 bases from V and 0 bases from J, with 11 bases in between. The CDR3 has 13 amino acids. The CDR3 loop reads CATSTLSTDTQYF. The DNA for the CDR3 is TGTGCCACCTCCACCCTTAGCACAGATACGCAGTATTTT.

CDR3 amino acids: CASSQFSGAFEQYF. Written as DNA, the CDR3 is TGCGCCAGCAGCCAATTCAGTGGTGCCTTCGAGCAGTACTTC. V is TRBV4-1 and J is TRBJ2-7; the D is unclear. V shed 2 bases and J shed 6 bases, with 14 bases lying between them. This CDR3 is 14 amino acids long. The germline CDR1 and CDR2 sequences are MGHRA and YSYEKL.

V is TRBV5-1 and J is TRBJ2-1; D gene unclear. The CDR3 covers 16 residues. Between the trimmed V and J ends, which lost 2 bases and 0 bases, there was a span of 12 bases. Germline V gives CDR1 SGHRS, CDR2 YFSETQ. CDR3 region: CASSFFSGSSYNEQFF. The CDR3 DNA reads TGCGCCAGCAGCTTTTTTTCCGGTAGCTCCTACAATGAGCAGTTCTTC.

The chain uses TRBV15 and TRBJ2-5, with D possibly matching TRBD2 (5 bases). CDR3 length equals 15 residues. Germline V lookup: CDR1 LNHNV, CDR2 YYDKDF (reference sequence). The ends were cut back, 5 bases at V and 5 bases at J, with 18 bases in the middle. The CDR3 nucleotides read TGTGCCACCAGCCCGTACCCCGGGGTAGAGGAGACCCAGTACTTC. This encodes CATSPYPGVEETQYF.

V and J are TRBV11-2 and TRBJ1-3; D unclear. V lost 3 bases and J 0 bases, leaving 9 bases between the germline ends. From germline, CDR1 is SGHAT and CDR2 FQNNGV. The CDR3 contains 15 residues. CDR3 region: CASSFGRGSGNTIYF. The CDR3, as DNA: TGTGCCAGCAGCTTCGGACGTGGCTCTGGAAACACCATATATTTT.

The CDR3 here is CASSQVSREGEGYTF. The CDR3 coding sequence is TGCGCCAGCAGCCAAGTATCCAGGGAGGGGGAAGGCTACACCTTC. The genes are TRBV4-1 and TRBJ1-2; a weak D match, TRBD1 (6 bases). The V end was cut by 1 base, the J end by 8 bases, with 17 bases between. The CDR3 sequence is 15 residues long. Germline CDR1 reads MGHRA; CDR2 reads YSYEKL.

The chain employs TRBV5-8 and TRBJ1-5; a possible D gene is TRBD1 (5 bases). The CDR3 runs to 13 residues. The germline V and J ends were trimmed by 1 base and 4 bases, with 6 bases remaining between them. The germline V gene has CDR1 SGHTS and CDR2 YDEGEE. CDR3 loop: CASSLTGNQPQHF. The CDR3 coding sequence is TGTGCCAGCAGCTTGACAGGTAATCAGCCCCAGCATTTT.